Each of the 32 T cell receptor beta chains below was sequenced from the same sample in a study of human T cells and chemical hapten exposure. Time point of the sample: patch test 3, about 24 weeks after DPC sensitization. Treatment denoted: therapeutic diphenylcyclopropenone sensitization with weekly scalp DPC. TCRdb redid the calling of the RACE reads with MiXCR, one entry per CDR3 protein. The data show 55,000 to 75,000 distinct CDR3 sequences, roughly an eighth seen once. The sample in question was whole blood, obtained in connection with sensitization to the hapten diphenylcyclopropenone (DPC). These receptors all come from a man younger than 45 with alopecia areata. Some clones in this sample may be carry-over from other donors' samples.

This clonotype has at least ten counts. The chain couples TRBV6-2 or TRBV6-3 to TRBJ2-2; perhaps TRBD1 as D (5 bases). V was cut by 4 bases and J by 4 bases, with 10 bases left in between. In germline, CDR1 is MNHEY, CDR2 SVGEGT. This CDR3 has 14 amino acids. In DNA form, the CDR3 reads TGTGCCAGCAGTTCAGGGCTCCTCACCGGGGAGCTGTTTTTT. It specifies CASSSGLLTGELFF.

The rearrangement uses TRBV2 and TRBJ1-6; no firm D call. With 4 bases removed from V and 6 bases from J, the gap between germline ends came to 10 bases. Germline V gene data show CDR1 as SNHLY and CDR2 as FYNNEI. The CDR3 is made up of 14 amino acids. CDR3 in amino acids: CASSGALGNSPLHF. The DNA of the CDR3 is TGTGCCAGCAGTGGGGCGCTCGGTAATTCACCCCTCCACTTT. The whole variable domain, filled in from reference TRBV2 and TRBJ1-6, reads EPEVTQTPSHQVTQMGQEVILRCVPISNHLYFYWYRQILGQKVEFLVSFYNNEISEKSEIFDDQFSVERPDGSNFTLKIRSTKLEDSAMYFCASSGALGNSPLHFGNGTRLTVT.

This clonotype was counted only a few times. The chain is built from TRBV5-1 and TRBJ1-1, with a weak D call TRBD1 (6 bases). Trimming removed 0 bases at V and 7 bases at J, with 10 bases between. The CDR3 has 13 residues. Germline assignment: CDR1 SGHRS and CDR2 YFSETQ. The CDR3 DNA reads TGCGCCAGCAGCTTGGCCGGGACACGTGAAGCTTTCTTT. It specifies CASSLAGTREAFF.

The chain carries TRBV15 and TRBJ2-7, with D possibly matching TRBD2 (5 bases). Germline CDR1 LNHNV, CDR2 YYDKDF (reference sequence). This CDR3 is built from 16 residues. V was cut by 0 bases and J by 2 bases, with 14 bases left in between. The CDR3 loop reads CATSRDGLSGTYEQYF. The CDR3 DNA follows: TGTGCCACCAGCAGAGATGGTTTATCGGGGACCTACGAGCAGTACTTC.

There are a few counts of this clonotype. The chain couples TRBV7-2 to TRBJ1-3; D is ambiguous. Germline assignment: CDR1 SGHTA and CDR2 FQGNSA. The CDR3 has 14 residues. Deletions cut 5 bases from V and 4 bases from J, with 12 bases between. CDR3 loop: CASSRRGDGNTIYF. CDR3 sequence (DNA): TGTGCCAGCAGCCGCCGGGGAGACGGAAACACCATATATTTT.

There are a few counts of this clonotype. This chain connects TRBV24-1 to TRBJ1-6; 8 positions agree with TRBD1. V lost 5 bases, J lost 9 bases, and 5 bases stayed unmatched. Per germline, CDR1 KGHDR and CDR2 SFDVKD. The CDR3 is 14 amino acids. The CDR3 nucleotides are TGTGCCACCAGTGCAACAGGGGGTAGTTCACCCCTCCACTTT. It encodes CATSATGGSSPLHF.

The V gene is TRBV12-3 or TRBV12-4, the J gene TRBJ1-6; a possible D gene is TRBD1 (5 bases). V was cut by 11 bases and J by 7 bases, with 21 bases left in between. The length of the CDR3 is 15 residues. The CDR3 region is CASRGKLKRNSPLHF. Written as DNA, the CDR3 is TGTGCCTCACGGGGCAAATTAAAGCGGAATTCACCCCTCCACTTT.

The chain uses TRBV7-2 and TRBJ1-1, with 12 bases that match TRBD1. The CDR3 has 15 residues. The junction had 8 bases not matched to a gene; V was cut back by 5 bases and J by 7 bases. Germline lookup yields CDR1 SGHTA and CDR2 FQGNSA. DNA of the CDR3: TGTGCCAGCAGCCTAGGGACAGGGGGCCTATATGAAGCTTTCTTT. It encodes CASSLGTGGLYEAFF.

The chain uses TRBV7-2 and TRBJ2-5, with 9 bases fitting TRBD1. V shed 6 bases and J 4 bases; nucleotides not matched to a gene: 18. The CDR3 is made up of 18 amino acids. Per germline, CDR1 SGHTA and CDR2 FQGNSA. CDR3 coding DNA: TGTGCCAGCAGAGCCGGAAATCACAGACAGGGGGTAGGAGAGACCCAGTACTTC. Translating gives CASRAGNHRQGVGETQYF.

This clonotype was counted many times. V is TRBV5-8 and J is TRBJ2-3; D is perhaps TRBD2 (6 bases). The CDR3 totals 15 residues. The V end lost 4 bases, the J end lost 2 bases, and 14 bases lay between the germline ends. In germline, CDR1 is SGHTS, CDR2 YDEGEE. The CDR3 reads CASSLEGWVTDTQYF. CDR3 DNA: TGTGCCAGCAGCCTGGAGGGTTGGGTCACAGATACGCAGTATTTT.

This clonotype was found a few times. The V gene is TRBV28, the J gene TRBJ1-5, with unresolved D. V was cut by 9 bases and J by 4 bases, with 13 bases left in between. This CDR3 has 13 amino acids. The germline V gene has CDR1 MDHEN and CDR2 SYDVKM. CDR3 sequence reads: CASRSGDNQPQHF. CDR3 nucleotide sequence: TGTGCCAGTCGTAGCGGGGATAATCAGCCCCAGCATTTT.

The chain uses TRBV10-3 and TRBJ1-5, with D unclear. CDR1 is ENHRY, CDR2 SYGVKD, per germline. The CDR3 length is 13 residues. The V and J ends lost 7 bases and 6 bases respectively, with 13 bases between them. The CDR3 protein is CAITVDPSQPQHF. In nucleotides, the CDR3 is TGTGCCATCACCGTGGACCCGTCTCAGCCCCAGCATTTT.

V and J are TRBV12-3 or TRBV12-4 and TRBJ1-2; D perhaps matches TRBD1 (5 bases). V was trimmed by 1 base and J by 7 bases, leaving 16 bases between them. The CDR3 spans 15 residues. The DNA of the CDR3 is TGTGCCAGCAGTTTAGAGGTCACCAGGGCCCGTGGCTACACCTTC. Translating gives CASSLEVTRARGYTF.

In regard to this clonotype: This may be a read error: a much more frequent sequence differs by one nucleotide. This chain connects TRBV12-3 or TRBV12-4 to TRBJ1-2; D unclear. V was cut by 5 bases and J by 6 bases, with 19 bases left in between. This CDR3 has 15 residues. The CDR3: CASSGETGKSHGYTF. CDR3 DNA: TGTGCCAGCAGTGGCGAGACGGGGAAGTCCCATGGCTACACCTTC.

Comments on this clonotype: This may come from a read error, since a much larger clone is one base off. In DNA, the CDR3 is TGTGTCAGCACCCCCGGAGGGGTCGGGGAGCTGTTTTTT. Protein: CVSTPGGVGELFF. The rearrangement links TRBV7-6 to TRBJ2-2; weak D call: TRBD2 (6 bases). Per the germline V gene, CDR1 is SGHVS and CDR2 is FNYEAQ. The CDR3 loop spans 13 amino acids.

The chain combines TRBV20-1 with TRBJ2-3; tentatively, D is TRBD1 (6 bases). The V end was cut by 0 bases, the J end by 0 bases, with 10 bases between. The germline V gene has CDR1 DFQATT and CDR2 SNEGSKA (reference sequence). This CDR3 has 15 residues. CDR3 region: CSARDWGTSTDTQYF. The CDR3, as DNA: TGCAGTGCTAGAGATTGGGGGACAAGCACAGATACGCAGTATTTT.

This clonotype occurred many times. The chain uses TRBV6-1 and TRBJ2-1; D might be TRBD1 (6 bases). CDR1 is MNHNS and CDR2 is SASEGT in the germline V gene. The CDR3 is made up of 18 amino acids. Trimming took off 7 bases at V and 0 bases at J, with 22 bases between the two ends. The CDR3 loop is CASNPGANSPSSYNEQFF. CDR3 DNA sequence: TGTGCCAGCAATCCAGGGGCGAATTCCCCAAGCTCCTACAATGAGCAGTTCTTC.

This clonotype has a handful of counts. V gene TRBV10-3 combines with J gene TRBJ1-4, with D perhaps matching TRBD1 (5 bases). CDR1 and CDR2 from the germline V gene are ENHRY and SYGVKD. V lost 6 bases and J lost 0, with 11 bases in between. The CDR3 has 15 residues. In DNA form, the CDR3 reads TGTGCCATCAGCTGGGACGGCGCAACTAATGAAAAACTGTTTTTT. Its protein is CAISWDGATNEKLFF.

V and J are TRBV28 and TRBJ1-5, with 12 nucleotides matching TRBD1. V lost 5 bases to trimming and J lost 0 bases; unmatched junction nucleotides: 8. From germline, CDR1 is MDHEN and CDR2 SYDVKM. The CDR3 runs to 18 residues. The CDR3, as DNA: TGTGCCAGCAGTATCGGGACAGGGGGCTCAGGTAGCAATCAGCCCCAGCATTTT. Protein: CASSIGTGGSGSNQPQHF.

This clonotype was detected ten times or more. The rearrangement links TRBV24-1 to TRBJ2-1; D is ambiguous. Germline assignment: CDR1 KGHDR and CDR2 SFDVKD. This CDR3 is built from 12 residues. The V gene lost 6 bases and the J gene lost 8 bases, with 10 bases spanning the gap. This CDR3 is CATSLLSDEQFF. Here the CDR3 DNA reads TGTGCCACCAGTCTCCTGTCGGATGAGCAGTTCTTC.

This chain connects TRBV3-1 to TRBJ2-7, with D possibly matching TRBD1 (6 bases). Germline lookup yields CDR1 LGHDT and CDR2 YNNKEL (reference sequence). V shed 1 base and J shed 3 bases, with 10 bases lying between them. The CDR3 is 14 amino acids. Here the CDR3 reads CASSQVNRVYEQYF. In nucleotides, the CDR3 is TGTGCCAGCAGCCAAGTTAACAGGGTCTACGAGCAGTACTTC.

This clonotype has at least ten counts. The chain carries TRBV20-1 and TRBJ2-1; 10 nucleotides match TRBD2. The CDR3 loop spans 13 amino acids. Germline V gene lookup returns CDR1 DFQATT and CDR2 SNEGSKA (reference sequence). The V and J ends lost 7 bases and 3 bases, in that order; junction bases with no gene match: 3. The CDR3 loop reads CSERGGHYNEQFF. The DNA of the CDR3 is TGCAGTGAGCGGGGGGGCCACTACAATGAGCAGTTCTTC.

This clonotype has a count of ten or more. The gene calls are TRBV24-1 and TRBJ2-7, with 9 bases identical to TRBD1. The length of the CDR3 is 16 residues. V was clipped by 4 bases and J by 2 bases; unmatched bases: 8. Germline V CDR1 and CDR2: KGHDR, SFDVKD. Written as DNA, the CDR3 is TGTGCCACCAGTGACCGTCATGGGACAGGGCCCTACGAGCAGTACTTC. This encodes CATSDRHGTGPYEQYF.

Worth noting for this clonotype: The junction does not match germline at one end; this may be a read error. V and J are TRBV7-3 and TRBJ1-1, with D hard to call. Germline V gene lookup returns CDR1 SGHTA and CDR2 FQGTGA. The CDR3 totals 12 residues. CDR3 region: CASSSRNTEVFF. The CDR3, as DNA: TGTGCCAGCAGCTCTCGGAACACTGAAGTTTTCTTT.

The rearrangement uses TRBV29-1 and TRBJ1-1; unclear D gene. Germline V gives CDR1 SQVTM, CDR2 ANQGSEA. V was trimmed by 5 bases and J by 6 bases, leaving 13 bases between them. This CDR3 has 12 amino acids. The CDR3 DNA sequence: TGCAGCGTTAGCGGGCCCCAACCTGAAGCTTTCTTT. It specifies CSVSGPQPEAFF.

The sample holds many counts of this clonotype. The rearrangement uses TRBV10-3 and TRBJ1-2; perhaps TRBD1 as D (5 bases). Germline-derived CDR1 and CDR2 are ENHRY and SYGVKD. V dropped 2 bases and J dropped 2 bases, with 18 bases sitting between them. The CDR3 spans 17 residues. CDR3 nucleotides: TGTGCCATCAGTGAGATAGCAGGGAGAACCAAAAACTATGGCTACACCTTC. Protein: CAISEIAGRTKNYGYTF.

The V call is TRBV27, the J call TRBJ1-5, with 11 positions matching TRBD1. Trimming took 4 bases from V and 6 from J; bases not matched to a gene: 8. Germline assignment: CDR1 MNHEY and CDR2 SMNVEV (reference sequence). The CDR3 covers 16 residues. The CDR3 sequence: CASSSLGQGAGQPQHF. In DNA, the CDR3 is TGTGCCAGCAGTTCCCTTGGACAGGGGGCAGGTCAGCCCCAGCATTTT.

A note on this clonotype: The junction and the germline gene differ at one end; a read error may be behind it. Written as DNA, the CDR3 is TGTGTCAGCAGTTACGGAGGGGTGAACACTGAAGCTTTCTTT. Translating it yields CVSSYGGVNTEAFF. The chain recombines TRBV6-5 with TRBJ1-1; weak D call: TRBD1 (5 bases). Germline CDR1 MNHEY, CDR2 SVGAGI. The CDR3 covers 14 residues.

This clonotype was counted ten times or more. The V call is TRBV11-2, the J call TRBJ2-7; no firm D call. Between the trimmed V and J ends, which lost 1 base and 1 base, there was a span of 11 bases. Germline V CDR1 and CDR2: SGHAT, FQNNGV. This CDR3 is 15 amino acids long. The CDR3 here is CASSLVLEGSYEQYF. The CDR3 DNA reads TGTGCCAGCAGCTTAGTACTGGAAGGGTCCTACGAGCAGTACTTC.

This clonotype was seen ten or more times. This chain joins TRBV7-9 and TRBJ2-7, with D perhaps TRBD2 (5 bases). The CDR3 consists of 15 residues. Germline assignment: CDR1 SEHNR and CDR2 FQNEAQ (reference sequence). The V end lost 3 bases, the J end lost 0 bases, and 12 bases lay between the germline ends. The CDR3 coding sequence is TGTGCCAGCAGCTTTAGAGGGTCGAGCTCCTACGAGCAGTACTTC. This translates into CASSFRGSSSYEQYF.

This clonotype appeared many times. This chain uses TRBV30 with TRBJ1-5, with 8 bases aligning to TRBD1. J gave up 1 base and V 2 bases, and 4 bases lay outside the gene matches. In germline, CDR1 is GTSNPN, CDR2 SVGIG (reference sequence). The CDR3 sequence is 15 residues long. CDR3: CAWSRDRTSNQPQHF. Here the CDR3 DNA reads TGTGCCTGGAGTCGGGACAGGACGAGCAATCAGCCCCAGCATTTT.

The chain has TRBV29-1 and TRBJ1-5, with D perhaps matching TRBD1 (5 bases). The CDR3 totals 13 residues. Germline V CDR1 and CDR2: SQVTM, ANQGSEA. V lost 4 bases and J 4 bases, leaving 11 bases between the germline ends. The CDR3 DNA reads as TGCAGCGTTGCGGGGGGACGGAATCAGCCCCAGCATTTT. Encoded protein: CSVAGGRNQPQHF.